Below, 22 T cell receptor beta chains from the same sample are listed, as sequenced in a study of tumor and adjacent non-tumor tissue in lung cancer. TCRbeta libraries were built with three rounds of nested PCR, modified from ARM-PCR. One entry per CDR3 protein, called by TCRdb with MiXCR from the multiplex PCR reads. Found here are approximately 77,000 distinct CDR3 sequences, 80% to 90% of them singletons; the top ten hold approximately 55%. RNA was extracted from bulk tissue without any cell sorting. Distant lung tissue was collected more than 3 cm away from the tumor edge. The sample consisted of distant non-tumor lung tissue. The origin of the receptors is a man aged 55 to 70 with non-small cell lung cancer.

A word on this clonotype: Given the absence of the conserved phenylalanine or tryptophan at the CDR3 end, a read error is likely. This rearrangement joins TRBV4-1 to TRBJ1-5, with a possible D match to TRBD1 (6 bases). This CDR3 contains 16 residues. In germline, CDR1 is MGHRA, CDR2 YSYEKL. V lost 8 bases, J lost 7 bases, and 24 bases lay in between. The CDR3 DNA reads TGCGCCAGCTGTCAGGCCTGGGGGCATTTAAAACAGCCCCAGCATTCT. It translates to CASCQAWGHLKQPQHS.

Of note for this clonotype: A read error is likely, as this CDR3 ends without the conserved phenylalanine or tryptophan. The DNA is left out, because the CDR3 cannot be placed on it with certainty; the CDR3 is given as TCRdb lists it. The gene calls are TRBV4-3 and TRBJ2-3; the D call TRBD2 from the table was never checked on the DNA. The CDR3 contains 16 residues when both ends are counted. The germline gives CDR1 LGHNA, CDR2 YSLEER. This CDR3 reads CTSSQDRAGITDTQYL.

Of note for this clonotype: The conserved closing phenylalanine or tryptophan is absent in this CDR3, likely reflecting a read error. The chain employs TRBV6-6 and TRBJ2-5; TRBD1 is a possible D gene (7 bases). From germline, CDR1 is MNHNY and CDR2 SVGAGI (reference sequence). This CDR3 is built from 15 residues. The CDR3 region is CASSYNRGGAETQYL. CDR3 sequence (DNA): TGTGCCAGCAGTTACAACAGGGGAGGTGCAGAGACTCAGTACCTC.

As regards this clonotype: The junction and the germline gene differ at one end; a read error may be behind it. This rearrangement joins TRBV20-1 to TRBJ2-1, with D unclear. Germline V gene sequence: CDR1 DFQATT, CDR2 SNEGSKA (reference sequence). CDR3 length equals 13 residues. The CDR3 region has the DNA TGCAGTGCTAGGGATCAACCCGGCAATGATCAGTTCTTC. It is translated as CSARDQPGNDQFF.

The genes are TRBV6-6 and TRBJ2-7; the D gene is possibly TRBD1 (6 bases). Germline V CDR1 and CDR2: MNHNY, SVGAGI (reference sequence). V lost 6 bases and J lost 11, with 23 bases in between. The CDR3 loop spans 14 amino acids. Written as DNA, the CDR3 is TGTGCCAGCAGCCTCCGGGACACGACCTACGAAGAGTACTTC. As protein: CASSLRDTTYEEYF.

As for this clonotype: A junction boundary mismatches the germline segment, possibly from a read error. The V gene is TRBV4-3, the J gene TRBJ2-1; D uncertain. CDR1 and CDR2 from the germline V gene are LGHNA and YSLEER. The CDR3 has 14 residues. The CDR3 DNA is TGCGCCAACAGCCAAGATTTAGGGAACAATGAGCAATTCTTC. Translating it yields CANSQDLGNNEQFF.

A note on this clonotype: A read error may produce the germline difference seen at one junction end. The chain carries TRBV11-2 and TRBJ1-3, with 7 bases fitting TRBD1. Per germline, CDR1 SGHAT and CDR2 FQNNGV. The CDR3 runs to 14 residues. CDR3 sequence: CTSSLDRQGNTIYF. The CDR3 coding sequence is TGTACCAGCAGCTTGGACAGGCAAGGAAACACCATATATTTT.

Note on this clonotype: This CDR3 is missing its conserved last phenylalanine or tryptophan, likely due to a read error. The chain has TRBV20-1 and TRBJ1-6; 8 bases align to TRBD1. The J segment lost 6 bases and the V segment lost 7 bases, leaving 14 bases of the junction unmatched. Germline-derived CDR1 and CDR2 are DFQATT and SNEGSKA (reference sequence). CDR3 size: 16 residues. The CDR3 loop reads CSDERLGDRGNSPLHL. The CDR3 nucleotides are TGCAGTGATGAGCGCCTCGGAGACAGGGGTAATTCACCCCTCCACTTA.

Turning to this clonotype: The junction departs from the called germline gene at one end, perhaps through a read error. The chain combines TRBV4-3 with TRBJ1-3; D possibly corresponds to TRBD1 (5 bases). CDR3 length: 17 amino acids. Germline assignment: CDR1 LGHNA and CDR2 YSLEER. CDR3: CSSSLSRASLSGNTIYF. Here the CDR3 DNA reads TGCTCCAGCAGCCTATCCAGGGCATCCCTCTCTGGAAACACCATATATTTT.

Concerning this clonotype: Without the conserved terminal phenylalanine or tryptophan, this CDR3 likely stems from a read error. Because the CDR3's place on the DNA is in doubt, the DNA is left out and the CDR3 is given as listed by TCRdb. This chain connects TRBV20-1 to TRBJ2-7. The length of the CDR3 is 12 amino acids, counting both ends. Per the germline V gene, CDR1 is DFQATT and CDR2 is SNEGSKA (reference sequence). CDR3 residues: CIASAVTYEQCS.

On this clonotype: Germline and junction disagree at one end, which may indicate a read error. The chain is built from TRBV11-2 and TRBJ1-4; D gene uncertain. Germline V gene sequence: CDR1 SGHAT, CDR2 FQNNGV. There are 17 residues in the CDR3. The CDR3 region is CAISLVQQRSFNEKLFF. CDR3 bases: TGTGCCATCAGCTTAGTTCAGCAGCGTAGTTTTAATGAAAAACTGTTTTTT.

Worth noting for this clonotype: Likely a read error: the CDR3 ends without its conserved phenylalanine or tryptophan. V and J are TRBV20-1 and TRBJ1-1; D is perhaps TRBD1 (6 bases). Per the germline V gene, CDR1 is DFQATT and CDR2 is SNEGSKA (reference sequence). The CDR3 length is 12 residues. The CDR3: CRSGHLNTDAFI. CDR3 DNA: TGCAGGTCGGGACATTTGAACACTGATGCTTTCATT.

A note on this clonotype: Given the absence of the conserved phenylalanine or tryptophan at the CDR3 end, a read error is likely. This chain joins TRBV20-1 and TRBJ2-7, with D unresolved. Trimming stripped 0 bases from V and 6 bases from J, with 9 bases between. Germline V gives CDR1 DFQATT, CDR2 SNEGSKA (reference sequence). This CDR3 spans 12 amino acids. The chain's CDR3 is CSARELCPEQYL. The CDR3 nucleotides read TGCAGTGCTAGAGAGCTCTGCCCCGAGCAGTACTTA.

In regard to this clonotype: This clone may be a read error of a much larger clone one base away. The chain is built from TRBV20-1 and TRBJ1-5, with a tentative D call TRBD1 (6 bases). V dropped 0 bases and J dropped 3 bases, with 15 bases sitting between them. The CDR3 is 16 amino acids. The germline V gene encodes CDR1 DFQATT and CDR2 SNEGSKA (reference sequence). Written as DNA, the CDR3 is TGCAGTGCTAGAGAGGAGACAGGAAAACTCAATCAGCCCCAGCATTTT. It specifies CSAREETGKLNQPQHF.

The CDR3 loop is CASRGTRLGGTEAFF. The CDR3 region has the DNA TGTGCCAGTAGGGGAACAAGGTTGGGGGGCACTGAAGCTTTCTTT. The chain employs TRBV12-3 or TRBV12-4 and TRBJ1-1; a weak D match, TRBD1 (5 bases). CDR3 length: 15 amino acids. The V end lost 9 bases, the J end lost 4 bases, and 21 bases lay between the germline ends.

The rearrangement links TRBV11-3 to TRBJ2-1; 12 positions agree with TRBD2. This CDR3 spans 17 amino acids. With 5 bases clipped from V and 7 bases from J, the junction kept 12 bases outside the gene matches. In germline, CDR1 is SGHNT, CDR2 YENEEA. This CDR3 reads CASSMDRLAGVSNEQFF. The CDR3 nucleotides are TGTGCCAGCAGCATGGATCGACTAGCGGGAGTAAGTAATGAGCAGTTCTTC.

Worth noting for this clonotype: At one boundary the junction diverges from the germline segment, which might be a read error. This chain joins TRBV11-2 and TRBJ2-6; D gene uncertain. The CDR3 consists of 14 residues. Looked up from germline, CDR1 is SGHAT and CDR2 is FQNNGV. The CDR3 loop reads CVSSPISGANVLTF. DNA for the CDR3: TGTGTCAGCAGTCCTATCTCAGGCGCCAACGTTCTGACTTTC. The full variable domain, rest sourced from reference TRBV11-2 and TRBJ2-6, is EAGVAQSPRYKIIEKRQSVAFWCNPISGHATLYWYQQILGQGPKLLIQFQNNGVVDDSQLPKDRFSAERLKGVDSTLKIQPAKLEDSAVYLCVSSPISGANVLTFGAGSRLTVL.

This clonotype was seen a handful of times. This may stem from a read error, because a much larger clone lies one nucleotide away. The chain combines TRBV10-1 with TRBJ2-5; D ambiguous. Germline CDR1 is WNHNN and CDR2 is SYGVQD (reference sequence). The CDR3 runs to 13 residues. The CDR3 coding sequence is TGCACCAGCAGCCCTCGCGTAGGAGAGACCCAGTACTTC. This codes for CTSSPRVGETQYF.

Of note for this clonotype: Its ends do not fully match the called genes, so a read error is possible. The rearrangement joins TRBV11-2 to TRBJ1-3; 7 positions agree with TRBD1. Germline V gives CDR1 SGHAT, CDR2 FQNNGV. The CDR3 sequence is 16 residues long. CDR3 loop: CPSSEQGPSSGNTIYF. Written as DNA, the CDR3 is TGTCCCAGCAGCGAACAGGGGCCGAGCTCTGGAAACACCATATACTTT.

This clonotype showed up many times. The chain joins TRBV4-2 to TRBJ2-2, with a weak D call TRBD1 (6 bases). This CDR3 is built from 16 residues. V lost 0 bases and J 4 bases, leaving 12 bases between the germline ends. Germline V gene lookup returns CDR1 LGHNA and CDR2 YNFKEQ. The CDR3 is CASSQDPGAITGELFF. In DNA, the CDR3 is TGTGCCAGCAGCCAAGATCCAGGGGCGATCACCGGGGAGCTGTTTTTT.

With regard to this clonotype: An end of the junction differs from the germline gene, which may be a read error. The gene calls are TRBV20-1 and TRBJ2-7, with D maybe TRBD2 (6 bases). From germline, CDR1 is DFQATT and CDR2 SNEGSKA (reference sequence). CDR3 size: 14 residues. The CDR3 is CSARGQRVSYELYF. The CDR3 DNA reads as TGCAGTGCTAGAGGCCAGCGGGTATCCTACGAGCTGTACTTC.

A note on this clonotype: At one boundary the junction diverges from the germline segment, which might be a read error. The genes are TRBV20-1 and TRBJ2-7; D gene unclear. The CDR3 length is 13 residues. The germline V gene encodes CDR1 DFQATT and CDR2 SNEGSKA (reference sequence). CDR3 bases: TGCAGTGCCCCTCGACCGCCAACCTACGAGCATTACTTC. Residues: CSAPRPPTYEHYF.